This entry concerns a single T cell receptor (beta chain). Its antigen is still unknown. Base qualities are not recorded, but no much larger clone differs from it by a single base. The CDR3 holds 16 amino acids from the cysteine to the phenylalanine. Only the CDR3 DNA stays, 48 bases, in frame from base 1. Unmatched junction bases come to 6, with V trimmed by 2 bases and J by 6 bases. Looking up the germline V gene (reference sequence) yields CDR1 LNHDA and CDR2 SQIVND. The immunoSEQ Assay, a bias-controlled multiplex PCR, was used to amplify TCRbeta CDR3 regions from genomic DNA. As for the original processing: The number of nucleated cells in each sample was estimated by amplification of reference gene primers within the assay. To quantify the absolute abundance of each unique TCRbeta CDR3 rearrangement, sequence reads were collapsed and filtered. Productive Simpson clonality was computed per sample as the square root of Simpson's diversity index over productive rearrangements. TCRdb obtained this table from immuneACCESS and retained in-frame rearrangements with V and J assigned. These tables miss some clones; where compared with another copy, unresolved V genes account for less than half of the shortfall, and the remainder is unexplained. V, J and clone size derive from that table, while D and trimming were established from the DNA sequence. In this sample the table shows approximately 260,000 clones, more than 70% of which occur a single time. The top ten clones comprise 2.1% of the sample.

These data originate in a study of blood T cell repertoires in COVID-19 (dated by TCRdb to 2020 to 2022). Describing the broader study: Collaborator samples came from the United States, Italy and Spain and covered acute and convalescent phases of COVID-19. A freely available public database, intended as a resource for researchers studying the immune response to SARS-CoV-2, is where the repertoires were released. Samples were obtained from the ongoing ImmuneRACE study (first 160 participants) and from 1,254 subjects provided by 6 global collaborators. Where available, HLA class I and class II types were taken from metadata supplied by the sample provider and were not determined by assay-based typing. The material from the prospective study consisted of cDNA or gDNA derived from T cells, B-cell-depleted T cells, or PBMCs. Subjects who had been exposed to COVID-19, were actively infected with it, or had recovered from it provided the deeply sampled blood TCRbeta repertoires that made up the dataset. A de-identified subject ID, COVID-19 status, age in years and sex were almost always included in the sample metadata.

Samples from volunteer blood donors who had recovered from COVID-19 were contributed by a second Seattle source. Each collaborating institution followed its own protocols to collect whole blood in K2EDTA tubes. For TCRbeta analysis, collaborators shipped samples in one of three forms: frozen whole blood, isolated PBMCs, or DNA extracted from either of those sample types. Results the study describes overall, beyond this receptor: The amount of clinical and demographic metadata varied by source and participant and was provided uncurated.

The material sequenced was peripheral blood. The clonotype comes from a woman aged 40 to 55 who had recovered from COVID-19. The V and J segments used are TRBV19 and TRBJ1-5; the central 11 bases match TRBD1. The nucleotides read TGTGCCAGTAGTATACCTCCGGGACAGGGGGTTCAGCCCCAGCATTTT. The translation is CASSIPPGQGVQPQHF.